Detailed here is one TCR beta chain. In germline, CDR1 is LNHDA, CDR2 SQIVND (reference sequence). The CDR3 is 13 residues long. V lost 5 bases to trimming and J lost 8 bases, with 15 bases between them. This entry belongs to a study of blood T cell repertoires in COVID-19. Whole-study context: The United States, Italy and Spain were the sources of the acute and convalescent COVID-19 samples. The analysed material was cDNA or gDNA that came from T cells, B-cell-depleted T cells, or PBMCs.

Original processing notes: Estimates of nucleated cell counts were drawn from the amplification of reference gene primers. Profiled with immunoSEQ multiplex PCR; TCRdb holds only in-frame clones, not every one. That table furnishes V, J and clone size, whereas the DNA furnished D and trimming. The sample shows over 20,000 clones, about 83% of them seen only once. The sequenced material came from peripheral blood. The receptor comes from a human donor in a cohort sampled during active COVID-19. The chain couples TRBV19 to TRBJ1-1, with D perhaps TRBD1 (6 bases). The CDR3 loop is CASSGKSGTEAFF. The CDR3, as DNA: TGTGCCAGTAGTGGAAAGTCCGGGACAGAAGCTTTCTTT.